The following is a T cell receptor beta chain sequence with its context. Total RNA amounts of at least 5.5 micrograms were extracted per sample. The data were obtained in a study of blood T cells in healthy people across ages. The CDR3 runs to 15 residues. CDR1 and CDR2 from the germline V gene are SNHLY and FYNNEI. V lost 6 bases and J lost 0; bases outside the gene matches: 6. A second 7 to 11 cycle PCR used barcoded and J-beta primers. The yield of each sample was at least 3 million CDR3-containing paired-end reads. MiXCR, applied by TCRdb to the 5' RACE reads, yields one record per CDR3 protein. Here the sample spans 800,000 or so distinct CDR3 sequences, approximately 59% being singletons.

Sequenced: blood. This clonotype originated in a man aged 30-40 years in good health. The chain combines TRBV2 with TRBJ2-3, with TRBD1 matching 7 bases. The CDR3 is CASSHPQGSTDTQYF. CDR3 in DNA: TGTGCCAGCAGCCACCCACAGGGGAGCACAGATACGCAGTATTTT.